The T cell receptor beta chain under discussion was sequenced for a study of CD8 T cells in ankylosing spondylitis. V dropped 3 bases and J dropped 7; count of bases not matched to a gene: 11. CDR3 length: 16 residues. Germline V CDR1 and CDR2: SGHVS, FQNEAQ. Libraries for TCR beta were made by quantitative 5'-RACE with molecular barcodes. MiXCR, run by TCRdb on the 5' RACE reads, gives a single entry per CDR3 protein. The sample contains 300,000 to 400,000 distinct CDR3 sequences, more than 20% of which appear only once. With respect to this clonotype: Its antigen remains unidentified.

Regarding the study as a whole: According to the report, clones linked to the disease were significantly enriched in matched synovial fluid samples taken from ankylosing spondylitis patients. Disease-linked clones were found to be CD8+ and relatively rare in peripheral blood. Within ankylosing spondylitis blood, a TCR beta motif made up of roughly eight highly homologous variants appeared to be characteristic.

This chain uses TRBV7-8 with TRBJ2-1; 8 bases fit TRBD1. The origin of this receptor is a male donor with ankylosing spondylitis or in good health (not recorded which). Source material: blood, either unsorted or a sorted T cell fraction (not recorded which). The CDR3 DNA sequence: TGTGCCAGCAGCTTGTCCGGGACAGGCTATCGTAATGAGCAGTTCTTC. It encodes CASSLSGTGYRNEQFF.